This TCR beta chain was obtained from a study of blood T cell repertoires in COVID-19. The wider study: Sources were T cells, B-cell-depleted T cells, or PBMCs; the material itself was cDNA or gDNA.

As originally analysed: Estimated nucleated cell counts came from reference gene primer amplification. Method: immunoSEQ multiplex PCR; TCRdb's copy keeps in-frame clones and lacks some. V, J and clone size reflect that table, while D and trimming were determined from the DNA. The sample lists some 120,000 clones, roughly nine tenths occurring once. In germline, CDR1 is KGHDR, CDR2 SFDVKD. There are 14 residues in the CDR3. With V trimmed by 5 bases and J by 7 bases, 4 bases remained unmatched. The gene calls are TRBV24-1 and TRBJ2-1, with TRBD1 identical over 10 bases. The receptor was isolated from a man aged 55 to 70 with COVID-19, enrolled during active disease. What was sequenced was peripheral blood. In nucleotides, the CDR3 is TGTGCCACCAGTGGACAGGGGGCACGTAATGAGCAGTTCTTC. This gives the protein CATSGQGARNEQFF.